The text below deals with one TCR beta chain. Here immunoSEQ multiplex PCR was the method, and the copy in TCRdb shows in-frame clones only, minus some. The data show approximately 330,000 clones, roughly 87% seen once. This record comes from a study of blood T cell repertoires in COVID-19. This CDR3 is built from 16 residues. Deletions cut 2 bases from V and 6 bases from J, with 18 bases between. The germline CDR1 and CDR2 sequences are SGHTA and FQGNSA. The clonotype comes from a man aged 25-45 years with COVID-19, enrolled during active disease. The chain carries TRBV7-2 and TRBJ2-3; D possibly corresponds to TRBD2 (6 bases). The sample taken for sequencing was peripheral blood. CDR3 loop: CASSLNWVAAADTQYF. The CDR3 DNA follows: TGTGCCAGCAGCTTAAATTGGGTAGCGGCGGCCGATACGCAGTATTTT.